A selection of T cell receptor beta chains follows, all from one sample in a study of blood T cells in healthy people across ages. TCRdb ran MiXCR on the 5' RACE reads and lists one entry per CDR3 protein. The data hold around 990,000 distinct CDR3 sequences, with 30% to 40% observed a single time. The sample was blood. These receptors were taken from a man younger than 35 in good health. Both conserved end residues are part of each CDR3. D genes are given only for firm matches. Size is omitted from some rows. Given values are once, few, many or a class for expanded clones.

size | D | V | CDR3
few | . | TRBV19 | CASKDLRDSTDTQYF
few | . | TRBV6-6 | CASSGLSYGGYTF
. | . | TRBV20-1 | CSASGGSGYEQYF
few | . | TRBV7-9 | CASSLRGAAGANVLTF
few | . | TRBV29-1 | CSVEVGRETQYF
many | TRBD1 | TRBV29-1 | CWRTGGSYNEQFF
. | . | TRBV4-3 | CASSQDSEPNTEAFF
few | TRBD1 | TRBV6-1 | CASTKTGDEQFF
few | . | TRBV6-6 | CASAAKNEQFF
once | . | TRBV6-2/TRBV6-3 | CASSALGYNEQYF
few | . | TRBV2 | CASRQGPGQPQHF
. | . | TRBV5-1 | CASSLDSSRHNEQFF
few | . | TRBV7-9 | CASSLGHSLSTGYTF
few | . | TRBV9 | CASSVDTGTEAFF
. | . | TRBV11-2 | CASSVDLAEKLFF
once | . | TRBV20-1 | CSASKTGDPYEQYF
many | . | TRBV29-1 | CSVVQGNTEAFF
few | TRBD1 | TRBV6-6 | CASSYRDRGLYGYTF
. | TRBD2 | TRBV4-1 | CASSQDTKLAGAENEQFF
few | TRBD1 | TRBV18 | CASSLDRGTNEQFF
. | . | TRBV20-1 | CSAQTGSSQPQHF
. | . | TRBV4-3 | CASSQEMSGRINTGELFF
. | . | TRBV7-9 | CASSLVRGTQYF
. | TRBD1 | TRBV3-1 | CASSQEVGLGQGPLNTEAFF
few | . | TRBV6-2/TRBV6-3 | CASRNLGVGQNTEAFF
. | . | TRBV6-6 | CASSYSGETEQYF
once | TRBD1 | TRBV2 | CASSGQGVGYTF
. | . | TRBV20-1 | CSARVDVNTEAFF
. | TRBD1 | TRBV20-1 | CSASLQGAGEQYF
few | . | TRBV2 | CATSVGSSTDTQYF
. | . | TRBV3-1 | CAAWMNTEAFF
many | TRBD2 | TRBV29-1 | CSVNGLAGDNEQFF
. | . | TRBV4-1 | CASSQDPGRWYGYTF
few | TRBD1 | TRBV5-1 | CASSYRDRVSTDTQYF
few | TRBD2 | TRBV9 | CASSIHLAGVYNEQFF
few | . | TRBV18 | CATTLESTRVRIEVNTEAFF
few | . | TRBV25-1 | CASSPQGGHTEAFF